Listed below are T cell receptor beta chains from one sample, sequenced in a study of blood T cell repertoires in COVID-19. Method: immunoSEQ multiplex PCR; TCRdb's copy keeps in-frame clones and lacks some. The table lists some 180,000 clones, roughly 88% of them singletons. Source material: peripheral blood. Source of these receptors: a man aged 50 or older with COVID-19, enrolled during active disease. Each CDR3 is given with its conserved first and last residue. A D gene is named only where the DNA matches it firmly.

j_call,d_call,v_call,cdr3_aa
TRBJ2-7,TRBD2,TRBV12-3/TRBV12-4,CASSLGDYYEQYF
TRBJ1-2,TRBD1,TRBV28,CASSLSSGTATF
TRBJ1-2,NA,TRBV5-8,CASSLTQYGGSNYGYTF
TRBJ1-2,TRBD1,TRBV25-1,CASRETGAQYGYTF
TRBJ2-5,NA,TRBV5-1,CASSDDLAAGTQYF
TRBJ1-2,TRBD1,TRBV4-2,CASSQDGTGSDYGYTF
TRBJ2-7,TRBD1,TRBV27,CASATGDPYEQYF
TRBJ2-7,TRBD1,TRBV5-1,CASSREGDRGHEQYF
TRBJ1-4,TRBD1,TRBV5-6,CASSSGQDTLGEKLFF
TRBJ2-5,TRBD1,TRBV10-2,CASSDPGGLQETQYF
TRBJ2-7,TRBD2,TRBV5-1,CASSPRGSGSSYEQYF
TRBJ2-1,TRBD2,TRBV4-1,CASSQDGLAGGLGGLNEQFF
TRBJ1-6,NA,TRBV2,CASMGTLDSPLHF
TRBJ1-2,NA,TRBV7-2,CASSPSRNRENTNYGYTF
TRBJ2-7,NA,TRBV20-1,CSASTPLWSYEQYF
TRBJ2-2,TRBD2,TRBV5-1,CASSSVAGSTGELFF
TRBJ2-7,NA,TRBV7-8,CASSTDRSREQYF
TRBJ2-7,TRBD2,TRBV27,CASSFQGGGSYEQYF
TRBJ2-6,NA,TRBV19,CASSIAEGSGANVLTF
TRBJ2-3,NA,TRBV30,CAWSVGADTQYF
TRBJ2-7,TRBD1,TRBV18,CASSPGTGGYEQYF
TRBJ1-3,TRBD1,TRBV29-1,CSVERTGGNTIYF
TRBJ1-5,NA,TRBV7-2,CASSPSNQPQHF
TRBJ1-5,NA,TRBV2,CASSGGWGHQPQHF
TRBJ1-1,NA,TRBV5-5,CASTKGSLNTEAFF
TRBJ1-6,TRBD1,TRBV7-9,CASSLTGGSPLHF
TRBJ2-1,NA,TRBV6-5,CASSPASRGLEQFF
TRBJ2-5,TRBD1,TRBV2,CASRLDRGGETQYF
TRBJ1-1,TRBD1,TRBV19,CASSIDRGQGVVNTEAFF
TRBJ2-6,NA,TRBV9,CASKSSGANVLTF
TRBJ2-7,TRBD1,TRBV15,CATSRALLGTAYEQYF
TRBJ1-3,NA,TRBV2,CASSSGVGNTIYF
TRBJ1-5,TRBD1,TRBV27,CASRPDRDGNQPQHF
TRBJ1-4,NA,TRBV3-1/TRBV3-2,CASSISGGSEKLFF
TRBJ1-3,NA,TRBV5-4,CASSDQGAGNTIYF
TRBJ2-3,TRBD1,TRBV5-1,CASKIQGADTQYF
TRBJ2-5,NA,TRBV2,CASSADRQSQYF
TRBJ2-1,TRBD2,TRBV7-9,CASSYTGTSGGVANEQFF
TRBJ2-7,TRBD2,TRBV27,CASSWAGTSYEQYF
TRBJ2-1,NA,TRBV30,CAWKGLGAYNEQFF
TRBJ2-1,NA,TRBV24-1,CATMSDTHNEQFF
TRBJ2-2,TRBD2,TRBV5-6,CASSRRGLAGLNGELFF
TRBJ2-7,TRBD1,TRBV5-1,CASQPDRGRGAYEQYF
TRBJ1-2,TRBD1,TRBV28,CASSSSGQGNNYGYTF
TRBJ2-7,NA,TRBV30,CAWSGRGFSEQYF
TRBJ2-7,TRBD2,TRBV7-2,CASSLLGLAGGEQYF
TRBJ1-5,NA,TRBV27,CASSFESGSNQPQHF
TRBJ2-7,TRBD1,TRBV6-5,CASSRDRGYEQYF
TRBJ2-5,NA,TRBV6-5,CASSYRLGETQYF
TRBJ2-1,TRBD2,TRBV18,CASSPRTSGYNEQFF
TRBJ2-5,NA,TRBV6-5,CASSFFTGLGETQYF
TRBJ2-1,NA,TRBV7-9,CASSFSSNEQFF
TRBJ1-1,NA,TRBV19,CASSMGGLNTEAFF